These 4 T cell receptor beta chains share one sample of origin, sequenced in a study of blood T cell repertoires in COVID-19 (TCRdb year 2020). The library relied on the immunoSEQ multiplex PCR assay. Sourced from immuneACCESS, this table was stored by TCRdb with only in-frame sequences that have V and J called. A share of the clones is absent; for the studies checked, an unresolved V gene accounts for under half, and the remainder has no known explanation. The sample table holds 300,000 to 400,000 clones, of which around nine tenths were seen once. The top ten hold about 3.9% of the sample. Sequenced: peripheral blood. These receptors all stem from a woman in her forties or fifties with active or convalescent COVID-19.

V and J are TRBV10-3 and TRBJ2-3; D possibly corresponds to TRBD1 (5 bases). Germline V gene lookup returns CDR1 ENHRY and CDR2 SYGVKD. CDR3 length: 15 amino acids. V was pared by 4 bases and J by 0 bases, with 11 bases between. The CDR3 region is CAISADSSSTDTQYF. The CDR3 DNA sequence: TGTGCCATCAGTGCAGACAGCTCTAGCACAGATACGCAGTATTTT.

The chain couples TRBV24-1 to TRBJ1-1; D is unresolved. The germline CDR1 and CDR2 sequences are KGHDR and SFDVKD. The CDR3 has 15 amino acids. Trimming took off 4 bases at V and 5 bases at J, with 16 bases between the two ends. DNA of the CDR3: TGTGCCACCAGTGAAGGAGTCCCCTTGGAAACTGAAGCTTTCTTT. As protein: CATSEGVPLETEAFF.

The chain is built from TRBV6-5 and TRBJ2-1; the D gene is possibly TRBD2 (6 bases). Germline CDR1 and CDR2: MNHEY and SVGAGI. V shed 5 bases and J shed 6 bases, with 14 bases lying between them. The CDR3 has 14 amino acids. As DNA, the CDR3 is TGTGCCAGCAGTCCGAGCCGGGACTCCAATGAGCAGTTCTTC. Residues: CASSPSRDSNEQFF.

The chain links TRBV27 to TRBJ2-3, with TRBD2 matching over 13 bases. The CDR3 is 15 residues long. Germline values: CDR1 MNHEY, CDR2 SMNVEV (reference sequence). V dropped 8 bases and J dropped 2; count of bases not matched to a gene: 4. The CDR3 coding sequence is TGTGCCAGCCAGGGACTAGCGGGGAACACAGATACGCAGTATTTT. Its translation: CASQGLAGNTDTQYF.